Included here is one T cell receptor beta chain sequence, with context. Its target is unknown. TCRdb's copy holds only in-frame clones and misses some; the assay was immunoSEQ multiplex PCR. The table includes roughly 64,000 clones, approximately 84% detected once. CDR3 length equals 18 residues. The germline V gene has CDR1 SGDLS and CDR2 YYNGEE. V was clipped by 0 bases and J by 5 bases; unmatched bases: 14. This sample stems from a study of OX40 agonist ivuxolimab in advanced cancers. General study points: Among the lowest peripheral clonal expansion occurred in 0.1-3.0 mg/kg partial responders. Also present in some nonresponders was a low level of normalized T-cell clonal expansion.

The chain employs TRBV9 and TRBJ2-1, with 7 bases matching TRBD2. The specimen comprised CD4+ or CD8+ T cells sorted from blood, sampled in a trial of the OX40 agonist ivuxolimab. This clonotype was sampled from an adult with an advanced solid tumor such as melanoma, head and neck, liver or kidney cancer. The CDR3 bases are TGTGCCAGCAGCGTAGCCCCCGCGGCGGGAGTAGTCCACAATGAGCAGTTCTTC. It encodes CASSVAPAAGVVHNEQFF.